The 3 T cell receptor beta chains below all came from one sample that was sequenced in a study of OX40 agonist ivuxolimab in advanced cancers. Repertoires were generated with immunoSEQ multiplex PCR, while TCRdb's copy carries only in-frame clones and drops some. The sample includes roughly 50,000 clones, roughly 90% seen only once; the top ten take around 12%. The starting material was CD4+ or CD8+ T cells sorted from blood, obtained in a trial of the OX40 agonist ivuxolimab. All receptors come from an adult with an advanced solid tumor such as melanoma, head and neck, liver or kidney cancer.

CDR3 protein: CASKLRHLNTGELFF. The CDR3 region has the DNA TGTGCCAGCAAACTTAGACACCTGAACACCGGGGAGCTGTTTTTT. This chain connects TRBV2 to TRBJ2-2; D uncertain. CDR1 is SNHLY, CDR2 FYNNEI, per germline. The CDR3 is 15 amino acids. V was trimmed by 7 bases and J by 1 base, leaving 13 bases between them.

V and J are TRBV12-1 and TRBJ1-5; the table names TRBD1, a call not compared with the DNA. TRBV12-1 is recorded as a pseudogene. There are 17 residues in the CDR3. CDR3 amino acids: CASSFTGIRNGNQPQHF. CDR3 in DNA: TGTGCCAGCAGCTTTACAGGGATAAGGAATGGCAATCAGCCCCAGCATTTT.

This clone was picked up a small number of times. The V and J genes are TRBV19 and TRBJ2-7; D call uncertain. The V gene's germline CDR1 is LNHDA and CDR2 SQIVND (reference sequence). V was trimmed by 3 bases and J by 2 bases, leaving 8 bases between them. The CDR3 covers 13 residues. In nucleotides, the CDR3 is TGTGCCAGTAGTATGGGGATCACCTACGAGCAGTACTTC. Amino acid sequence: CASSMGITYEQYF.